One and the same sample provided the 2 T cell receptor beta chains below, sequenced in a study of molecular identifiers for immune sequencing clone quantification. TCRdb reprocessed the PCR reads with MiXCR, giving one entry per CDR3 protein. The sample gives 85,000 to 100,000 distinct CDR3 sequences, approximately 24% of which show up once; approximately 0.94% is in the top ten. The sequenced material came from naive CD8+ T cells from blood, with Jurkat cell RNA spiked in. The subset is: FACS-sorted CD8+CD4-CCR7+CD45RA+ naive T cells. These receptors were obtained from a human donor in good health. Some libraries in this study had Jurkat cell RNA spiked in.

This clonotype occurred a few times. The chain joins TRBV3-1 to TRBJ2-2; 14 nucleotides agree with TRBD2. V lost 2 bases to trimming and J lost 4 bases; unmatched junction nucleotides: 6. CDR3 length equals 18 residues. Germline values: CDR1 LGHDT, CDR2 YNNKEL (reference sequence). In DNA, the CDR3 is TGTGCCAGCAGCCAAATACACGGACTAGCGGGAGGCACCGGGGAGCTGTTTTTT. Translated, it gives CASSQIHGLAGGTGELFF.

There are many counts of this clonotype. The V gene is TRBV27, the J gene TRBJ2-3; D remains ambiguous. CDR1 is MNHEY and CDR2 is SMNVEV in the germline V gene (reference sequence). The CDR3 is 12 residues long. The V end was cut by 6 bases, the J end by 4 bases, with 8 bases between. The CDR3 bases are TGTGCCAGCAGGGATTACCCAGATACGCAGTATTTT. It specifies CASRDYPDTQYF.